This TCR beta chain was retrieved from a study of CD8 T cells in ankylosing spondylitis. The study, taken as a whole, reports: In synovial fluid and blood from reactive arthritis, some motif variants were previously reported. Ankylosing spondylitis blood appeared to be characterized by a TCR beta motif of about eight highly homologous variants.

V lost 5 bases, J lost 3 bases, and 14 bases stayed unmatched. The length of the CDR3 is 16 residues. The germline CDR1 and CDR2 sequences are DFQATT and SNEGSKA (reference sequence). It was by quantitative 5'-RACE with molecular barcodes that TCR beta libraries were made. TCRdb used MiXCR to reprocess the 5' RACE reads, holding one entry per CDR3 protein. Among 200,000 or so distinct CDR3 sequences listed, roughly 20% were seen once. As concerns this clonotype: Its antigen is currently unknown.

V and J are TRBV20-1 and TRBJ2-3; 7 nucleotides agree with TRBD2. The TCR originated in a male donor aged 10-35 years with ankylosing spondylitis or in good health (not recorded which). The specimen was blood, either unsorted or a sorted T cell fraction (not recorded which). CDR3 sequence: CSAGPLADKLTDTQYF. The CDR3 DNA follows: TGCAGTGCTGGCCCCCTAGCGGATAAATTGACAGATACGCAGTATTTT.